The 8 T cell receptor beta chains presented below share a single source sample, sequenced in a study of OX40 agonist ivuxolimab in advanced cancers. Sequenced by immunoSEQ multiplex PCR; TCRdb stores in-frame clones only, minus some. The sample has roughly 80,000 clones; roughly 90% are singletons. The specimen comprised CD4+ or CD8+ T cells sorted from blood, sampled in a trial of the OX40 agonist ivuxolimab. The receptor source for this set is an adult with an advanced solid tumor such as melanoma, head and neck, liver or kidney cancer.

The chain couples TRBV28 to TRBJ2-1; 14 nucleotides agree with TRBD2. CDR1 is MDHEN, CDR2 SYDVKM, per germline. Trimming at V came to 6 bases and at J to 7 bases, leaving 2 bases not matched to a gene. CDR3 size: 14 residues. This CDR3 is CASRTSGRGNEQFF. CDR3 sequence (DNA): TGTGCCAGCAGGACTAGCGGGAGGGGTAATGAGCAGTTCTTC.

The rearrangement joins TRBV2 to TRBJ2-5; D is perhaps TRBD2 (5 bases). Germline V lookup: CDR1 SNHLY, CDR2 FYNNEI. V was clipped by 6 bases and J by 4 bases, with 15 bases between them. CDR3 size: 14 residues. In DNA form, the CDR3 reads TGTGCCAGCAGGGACGGACTTGGAGGAGAGACCCAGTACTTC. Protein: CASRDGLGGETQYF.

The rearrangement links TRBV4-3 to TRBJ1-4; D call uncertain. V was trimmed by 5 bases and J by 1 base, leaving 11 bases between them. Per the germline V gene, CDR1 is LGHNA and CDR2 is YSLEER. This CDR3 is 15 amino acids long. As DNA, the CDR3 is TGCGCCAGCAGCGTCCAGTCTGGAACTAATGAAAAACTGTTTTTT. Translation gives CASSVQSGTNEKLFF.

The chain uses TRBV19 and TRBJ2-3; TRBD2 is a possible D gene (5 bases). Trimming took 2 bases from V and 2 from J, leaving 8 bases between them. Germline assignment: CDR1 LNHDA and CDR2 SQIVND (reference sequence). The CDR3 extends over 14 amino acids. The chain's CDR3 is CASSIQRITDTQYF. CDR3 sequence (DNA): TGTGCCAGTAGTATACAGCGGATCACAGATACGCAGTATTTT. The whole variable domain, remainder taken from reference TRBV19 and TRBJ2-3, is DGGITQSPKYLFRKEGQNVTLSCEQNLNHDAMYWYRQDPGQGLRLIYYSQIVNDFQKGDIAEGYSVSREKKESFPLTVTSAQKNPTAFYLCASSIQRITDTQYFGPGTRLTVL.

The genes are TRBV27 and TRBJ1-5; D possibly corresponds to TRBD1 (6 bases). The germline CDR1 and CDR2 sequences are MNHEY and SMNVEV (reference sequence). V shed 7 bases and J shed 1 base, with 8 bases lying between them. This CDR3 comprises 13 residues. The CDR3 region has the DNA TGTGCCAGCAAGGACAGCAGCAATCAGCCCCAGCATTTT. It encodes CASKDSSNQPQHF.

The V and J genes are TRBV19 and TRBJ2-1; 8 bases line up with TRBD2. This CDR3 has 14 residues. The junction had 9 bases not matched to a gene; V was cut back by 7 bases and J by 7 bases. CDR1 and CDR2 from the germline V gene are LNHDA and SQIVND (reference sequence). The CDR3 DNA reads TGTGCCAGTAATTCCCCTCGCGGGAGGAATGAGCAGTTCTTC. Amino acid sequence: CASNSPRGRNEQFF.

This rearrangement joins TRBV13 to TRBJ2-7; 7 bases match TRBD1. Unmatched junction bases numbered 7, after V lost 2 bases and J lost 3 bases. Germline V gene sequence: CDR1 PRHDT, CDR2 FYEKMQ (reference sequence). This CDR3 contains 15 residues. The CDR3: CASSLRRDSGYEQYF. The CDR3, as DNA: TGTGCCAGCAGCTTACGCCGGGACAGCGGCTACGAGCAGTACTTC. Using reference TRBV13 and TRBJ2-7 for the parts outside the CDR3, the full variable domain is AAGVIQSPRHLIKEKRETATLKCYPIPRHDTVYWYQQGPGQDPQFLISFYEKMQSDKGSIPDRFSAQQFSDYHSELNMSSLELGDSALYFCASSLRRDSGYEQYFGPGTRLTVT.

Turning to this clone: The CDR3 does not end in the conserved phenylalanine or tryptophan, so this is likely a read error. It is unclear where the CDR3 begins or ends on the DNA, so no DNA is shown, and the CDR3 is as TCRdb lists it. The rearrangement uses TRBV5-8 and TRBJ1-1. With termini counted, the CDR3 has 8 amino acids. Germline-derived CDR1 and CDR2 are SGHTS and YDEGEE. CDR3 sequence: CASNRDLR.